The T cell receptor beta chain under discussion was sequenced for a study of blood T cell repertoires in COVID-19. Study-wide context: The analysed material was cDNA or gDNA that came from T cells, B-cell-depleted T cells, or PBMCs.

Original data processing: Counts of nucleated cells, estimated from reference gene primer amplification, were obtained. This table comes from immunoSEQ multiplex PCR, and its TCRdb copy is limited to in-frame clones, with some not included. The V and J calls and clone size come from that table; D and trimming were worked out from the DNA. The sample lists 250,000 to 300,000 clones, approximately 83% seen once, with about 1.9% in the top ten. The trim removed 3 bases at V and 7 bases at J, leaving 0 bases unmatched. The length of the CDR3 is 12 residues. As regards this clone: Other DNA sequences in the same sample also yield this CDR3.

The receptor's source is a woman aged 45-65 years who had recovered from COVID-19. J is TRBJ1-5 and V is TRBV12-3 or TRBV12-4; 7 bases align to TRBD1. The sequenced sample consisted of PBMCs or T cells enriched from blood (not recorded which). CDR3 sequence: CASSFRGQPQHF. The CDR3 coding sequence is TGTGCCAGCAGTTTCAGGGGGCAGCCCCAGCATTTT.